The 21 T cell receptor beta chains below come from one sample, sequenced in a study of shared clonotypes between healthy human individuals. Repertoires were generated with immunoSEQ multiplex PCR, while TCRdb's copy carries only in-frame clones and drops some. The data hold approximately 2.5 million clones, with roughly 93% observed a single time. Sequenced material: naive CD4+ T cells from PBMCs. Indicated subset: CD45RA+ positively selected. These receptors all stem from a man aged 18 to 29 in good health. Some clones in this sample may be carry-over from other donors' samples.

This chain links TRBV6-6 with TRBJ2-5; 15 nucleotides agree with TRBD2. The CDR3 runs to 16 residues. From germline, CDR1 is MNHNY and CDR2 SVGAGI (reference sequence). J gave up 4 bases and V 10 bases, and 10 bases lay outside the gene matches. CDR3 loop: CATFDWGLAGGETQYF. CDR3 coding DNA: TGTGCCACCTTCGATTGGGGACTAGCGGGAGGAGAGACCCAGTACTTC.

CDR3 DNA: TGTGCCAGCAGCTTGCGGTCAGGACTGAGCTACACCTTC. It encodes CASSLRSGLSYTF. V and J are TRBV5-6 and TRBJ1-2, with D uncertain. Germline lookup yields CDR1 SGHDT and CDR2 YYEEEE. The CDR3 contains 13 residues. V lost 1 base, J lost 9 bases, and 13 bases lay in between.

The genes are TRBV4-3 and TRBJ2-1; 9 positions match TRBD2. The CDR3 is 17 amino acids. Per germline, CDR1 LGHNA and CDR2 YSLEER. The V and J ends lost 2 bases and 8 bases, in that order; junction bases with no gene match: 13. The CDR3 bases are TGCGCCAGCAGCCAAACCTATGGGACTAGCTCTCCTCATGAGCAGTTCTTC. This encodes CASSQTYGTSSPHEQFF.

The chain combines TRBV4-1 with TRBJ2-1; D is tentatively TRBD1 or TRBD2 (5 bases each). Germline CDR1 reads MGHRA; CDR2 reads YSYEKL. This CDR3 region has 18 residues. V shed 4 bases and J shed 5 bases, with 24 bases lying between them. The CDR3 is CASSPLGVGTRGNNEQFF. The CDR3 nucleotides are TGCGCCAGCAGCCCCCTGGGGGTGGGCACCCGTGGGAACAATGAGCAGTTCTTC.

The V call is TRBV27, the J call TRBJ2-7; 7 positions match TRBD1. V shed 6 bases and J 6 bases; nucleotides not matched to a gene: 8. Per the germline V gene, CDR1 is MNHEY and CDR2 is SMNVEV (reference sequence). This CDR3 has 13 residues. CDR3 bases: TGTGCCAGCAGGAGCCTGGACAGGCGCGAGCAGTACTTC. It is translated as CASRSLDRREQYF.

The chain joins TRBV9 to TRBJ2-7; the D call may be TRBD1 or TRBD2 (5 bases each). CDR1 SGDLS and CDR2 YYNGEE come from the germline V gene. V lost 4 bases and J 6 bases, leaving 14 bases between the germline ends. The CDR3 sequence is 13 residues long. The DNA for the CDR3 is TGTGCCAGCAGCTCGGGACCCAGGCGCGAGCAGTACTTC. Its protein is CASSSGPRREQYF.

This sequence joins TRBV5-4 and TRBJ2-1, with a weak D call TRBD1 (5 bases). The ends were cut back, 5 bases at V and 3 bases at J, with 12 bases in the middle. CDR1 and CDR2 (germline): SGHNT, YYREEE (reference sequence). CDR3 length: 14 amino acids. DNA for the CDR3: TGTGCCAGCAGGGGAAAGGACAACTACAATGAGCAGTTCTTC. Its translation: CASRGKDNYNEQFF.

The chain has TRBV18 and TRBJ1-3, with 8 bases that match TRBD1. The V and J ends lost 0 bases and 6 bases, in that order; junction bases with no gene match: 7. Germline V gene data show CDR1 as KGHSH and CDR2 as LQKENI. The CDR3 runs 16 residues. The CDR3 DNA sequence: TGTGCCAGCTCACCACCCGGACAGGGAGGTGTAAACACCATATATTTT. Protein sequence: CASSPPGQGGVNTIYF.

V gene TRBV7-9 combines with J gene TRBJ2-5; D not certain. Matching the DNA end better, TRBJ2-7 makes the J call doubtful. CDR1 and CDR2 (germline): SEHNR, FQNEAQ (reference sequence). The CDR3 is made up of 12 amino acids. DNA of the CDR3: TGTGCCAGCAGCTTAGGAACTAACGAGCAGTACTTC. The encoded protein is CASSLGTNEQYF.

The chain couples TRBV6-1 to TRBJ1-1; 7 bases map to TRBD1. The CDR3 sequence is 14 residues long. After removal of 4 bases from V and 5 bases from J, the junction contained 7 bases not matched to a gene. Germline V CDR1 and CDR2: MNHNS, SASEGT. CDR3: CASSVRDSATEAFF. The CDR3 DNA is TGTGCCAGCAGTGTCCGGGACAGCGCAACTGAAGCTTTCTTT.

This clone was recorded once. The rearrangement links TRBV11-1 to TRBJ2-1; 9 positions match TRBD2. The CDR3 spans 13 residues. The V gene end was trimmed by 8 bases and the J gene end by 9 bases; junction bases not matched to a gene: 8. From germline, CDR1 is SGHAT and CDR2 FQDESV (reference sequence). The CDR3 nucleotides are TGTGCCAGCGCGGCTAGCGGGATAGGTGAGCAGTTCTTC. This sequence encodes CASAASGIGEQFF. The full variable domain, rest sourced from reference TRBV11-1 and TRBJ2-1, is EAEVAQSPRYKITEKSQAVAFWCDPISGHATLYWYRQILGQGPELLVQFQDESVVDDSQLPKDRFSAERLKGVDSTLKIQPAELGDSAMYLCASAASGIGEQFFGPGTRLTVL.

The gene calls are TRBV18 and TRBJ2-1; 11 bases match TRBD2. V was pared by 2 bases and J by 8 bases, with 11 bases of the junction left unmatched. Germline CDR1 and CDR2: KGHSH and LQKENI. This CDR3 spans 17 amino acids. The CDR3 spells CASSPDTSGRGLDEQFF. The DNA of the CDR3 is TGTGCCAGCTCACCAGACACTAGCGGGAGAGGTTTGGATGAGCAGTTCTTC. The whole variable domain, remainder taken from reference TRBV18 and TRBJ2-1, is NAGVMQNPRHLVRRRGQEARLRCSPMKGHSHVYWYRQLPEEGLKFMVYLQKENIIDESGMPKERFSAEFPKEGPSILRIQQVVRGDSAAYFCASSPDTSGRGLDEQFFGPGTRLTVL.

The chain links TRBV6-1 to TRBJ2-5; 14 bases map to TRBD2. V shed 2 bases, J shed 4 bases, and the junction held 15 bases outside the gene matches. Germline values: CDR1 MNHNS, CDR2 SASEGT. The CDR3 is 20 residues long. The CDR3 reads CASSESRGLAGERERETQYF. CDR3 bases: TGTGCCAGCAGTGAAAGTCGGGGACTAGCGGGAGAACGGGAGAGAGAGACCCAGTACTTC.

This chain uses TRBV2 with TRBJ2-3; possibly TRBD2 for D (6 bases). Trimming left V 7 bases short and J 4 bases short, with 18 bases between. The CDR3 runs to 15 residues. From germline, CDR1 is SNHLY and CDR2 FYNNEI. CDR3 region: CASTAGAGWADTQYF. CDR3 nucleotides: TGTGCCAGCACCGCGGGCGCGGGATGGGCAGATACGCAGTATTTT. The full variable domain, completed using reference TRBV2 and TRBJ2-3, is EPEVTQTPSHQVTQMGQEVILRCVPISNHLYFYWYRQILGQKVEFLVSFYNNEISEKSEIFDDQFSVERPDGSNFTLKIRSTKLEDSAMYFCASTAGAGWADTQYFGPGTRLTVL.

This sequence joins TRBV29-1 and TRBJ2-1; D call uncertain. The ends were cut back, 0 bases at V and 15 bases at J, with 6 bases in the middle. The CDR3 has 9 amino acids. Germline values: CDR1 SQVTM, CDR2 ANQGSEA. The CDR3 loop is CSVEDGRFF. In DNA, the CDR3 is TGCAGCGTTGAAGATGGGCGGTTCTTC.

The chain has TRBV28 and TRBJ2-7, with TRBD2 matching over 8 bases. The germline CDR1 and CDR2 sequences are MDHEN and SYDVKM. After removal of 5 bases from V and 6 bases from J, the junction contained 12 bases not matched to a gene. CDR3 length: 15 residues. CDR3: CASSVRGLGGSEQYF. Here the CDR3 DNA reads TGTGCCAGCAGTGTGCGGGGACTAGGGGGGTCCGAGCAGTACTTC.

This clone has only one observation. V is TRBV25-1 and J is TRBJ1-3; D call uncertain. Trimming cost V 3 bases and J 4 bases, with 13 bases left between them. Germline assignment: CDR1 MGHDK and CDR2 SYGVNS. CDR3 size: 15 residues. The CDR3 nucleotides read TGTGCCAGCAGTGACCCCCCGGGTTCAGGAAACACCATATATTTT. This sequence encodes CASSDPPGSGNTIYF. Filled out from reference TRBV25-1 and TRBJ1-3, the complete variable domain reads EADIYQTPRYLVIGTGKKITLECSQTMGHDKMYWYQQDPGMELHLIHYSYGVNSTEKGDLSSESTVSRIRTEHFPLTLESARPSHTSQYLCASSDPPGSGNTIYFGEGSWLTVV.

The CDR3 loop is CASSYSAGSYTDTQYF. CDR3 bases: TGTGCCAGCAGTTACTCGGCGGGATCCTACACAGATACGCAGTATTTT. The chain uses TRBV6-5 and TRBJ2-3, with a tentative D call TRBD2 (6 bases). The CDR3 runs to 16 residues. CDR1 and CDR2 (germline): MNHEY, SVGAGI. Trimming left V 0 bases short and J 2 bases short, with 12 bases between.

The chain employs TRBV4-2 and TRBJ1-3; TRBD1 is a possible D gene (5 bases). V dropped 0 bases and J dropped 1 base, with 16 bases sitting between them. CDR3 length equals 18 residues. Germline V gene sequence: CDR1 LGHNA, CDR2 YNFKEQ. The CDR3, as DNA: TGTGCCAGCAGCCAAGAAGGGGTCGCAACGGCTTCTGGAAACACCATATATTTT. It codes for CASSQEGVATASGNTIYF.

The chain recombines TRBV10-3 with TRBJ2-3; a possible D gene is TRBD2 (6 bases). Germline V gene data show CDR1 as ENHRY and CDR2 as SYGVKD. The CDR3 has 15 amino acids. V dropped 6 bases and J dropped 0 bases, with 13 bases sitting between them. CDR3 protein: CAIRIRGASTDTQYF. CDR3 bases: TGTGCCATCAGAATTCGCGGGGCTAGCACAGATACGCAGTATTTT.

The CDR3 protein is CASSYLVGNQPQHF. Here the CDR3 DNA reads TGTGCCAGCAGTTACTTGGTCGGCAATCAGCCCCAGCATTTT. The genes are TRBV6-6 and TRBJ1-5; unclear D gene. CDR1 and CDR2 (germline): MNHNY, SVGAGI (reference sequence). V shed 1 base and J shed 2 bases, with 6 bases lying between them. The CDR3 length is 14 residues.